Listed here is a single T cell receptor (beta chain). This entry comes from a study of blood T cell repertoires in COVID-19. The wider study: Acute-phase and convalescent COVID-19 samples originated in the United States, Italy and Spain. PBMCs, B-cell-depleted T cells, or T cells were the source of the cDNA or gDNA that made up the material.

V dropped 5 bases and J dropped 5; count of bases not matched to a gene: 5. Germline CDR1 is MNHEY and CDR2 is SMNVEV (reference sequence). This CDR3 has 14 residues. Original methodology: For nucleated cells, counts were estimated from reference gene primer amplification. Profiling relied on immunoSEQ multiplex PCR, and the TCRdb table lists in-frame clones only, not all of them. That table supplies the V and J calls and clone size; D and trimming were determined from the DNA. This sample has about 94,000 clones, with around 86% found just once. This sequence joins TRBV27 and TRBJ2-5, with 10 nucleotides matching TRBD1. The receptor's source is an elderly woman with acute or convalescent COVID-19. Input material: peripheral blood. The CDR3 DNA reads TGTGCCAGCAGTCACCGGGACAGGGGTGAGACCCAGTACTTC. It specifies CASSHRDRGETQYF.